This TCR beta chain was observed in a study of blood T cell repertoires in COVID-19. Study information: T cells, B-cell-depleted T cells, or PBMCs provided the cDNA or gDNA that served as material.

Germline V gene sequence: CDR1 SGHTS, CDR2 YDEGEE. With V trimmed by 4 bases and J by 2 bases, 10 bases remained unmatched. The CDR3 contains 17 residues. The authors' processing: Nucleated cell counts were estimated from reference gene primer amplification. The assay was immunoSEQ multiplex PCR, and TCRdb's table has in-frame clones only and misses some. For V, J and clone size, that table is used; D and trimming come from the DNA. The data show some 70,000 clones, with about 90% seen just once and 6.5% to 9.5% held by the top ten. The chain employs TRBV5-8 and TRBJ2-1; 9 bases agree with TRBD2. The receptor comes from a man aged 45-65 years with active COVID-19. Sequencing was carried out using peripheral blood. The CDR3 is CASSKSSGRITYNEQFF. The CDR3 bases are TGTGCCAGCAGCAAAAGTAGCGGGAGAATTACCTACAATGAGCAGTTCTTC.